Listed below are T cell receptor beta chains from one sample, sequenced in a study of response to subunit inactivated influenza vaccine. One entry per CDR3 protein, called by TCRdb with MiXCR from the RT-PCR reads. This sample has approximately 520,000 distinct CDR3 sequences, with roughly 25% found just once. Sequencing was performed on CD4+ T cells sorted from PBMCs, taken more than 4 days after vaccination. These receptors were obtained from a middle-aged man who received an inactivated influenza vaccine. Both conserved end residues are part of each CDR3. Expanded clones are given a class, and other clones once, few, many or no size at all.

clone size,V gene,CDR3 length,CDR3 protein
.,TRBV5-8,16,CASSLNKATPLETQYF
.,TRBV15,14,CATSRDRMLETQYF
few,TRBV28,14,CASSLPGGGTEAFF
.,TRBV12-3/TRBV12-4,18,CASTRTGPAPTSFEKLFF
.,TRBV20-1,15,CSAQPFEKARNEQFF
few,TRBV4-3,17,CASSQDLSAGGNNEQFF
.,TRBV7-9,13,CASSPRAEPQAFF
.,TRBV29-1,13,CSVGTSSYNEQFF
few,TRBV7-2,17,CASSLSPGVAGANVLTF
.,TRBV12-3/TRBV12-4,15,CASSYSDRENQPQHF
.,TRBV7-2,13,CASSLGANRPQYF
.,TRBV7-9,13,CASNTLGSYEQYF
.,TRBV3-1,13,CASSITGTSEQYF
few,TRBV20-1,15,CSARDSRTENTEAFF
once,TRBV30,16,CAWSVFWDRGGETQYF
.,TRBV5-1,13,CASSAGSEETQYF
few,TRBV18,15,CASSPRKGVRETQYF
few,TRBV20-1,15,CSAIPQTGGHTEAFF
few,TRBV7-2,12,CASSSGTGELFF
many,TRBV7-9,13,CASSLVRTGELFF
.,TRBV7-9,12,CAIGAETYGYTF
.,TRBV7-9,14,CASSEQGSRTEAFF
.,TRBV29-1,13,CSVERAGQETQYF
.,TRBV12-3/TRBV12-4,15,CASSQSVYSNQPQHF
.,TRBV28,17,CASSFISGRDGNNEQFF